This passage covers 10 T cell receptor beta chains from one sample sequenced in a study of cytomegalovirus exposure and HLA in healthy donors. The PCR employed 60 Vbeta primers together with 13 Jbeta primers. Assay used: immunoSEQ multiplex PCR; TCRdb lists only in-frame clones, some missing. The top ten clones hold around 2.5% of a sample with 130,000 to 150,000 clones, 78% of them seen once. The source material was PBMCs. The source of these receptors is a woman aged 18-29 years in good health and CMV-seropositive.

V gene TRBV10-2 combines with J gene TRBJ1-2; TRBD1 agrees at 7 bases. V lost 6 bases and J lost 9; bases outside the gene matches: 13. Germline V gives CDR1 WSHSY, CDR2 SAAADI. CDR3 length equals 14 residues. CDR3 amino acids: CASSITRTGGSYTF. The CDR3 bases are TGCGCCAGCAGCATTACTAGGACAGGTGGTAGCTACACCTTC.

J is TRBJ2-1 and V is TRBV7-6, with 10 bases identical to TRBD1. With 1 base clipped from V and 6 bases from J, the junction kept 9 bases outside the gene matches. CDR3 length: 17 amino acids. Germline V gives CDR1 SGHVS, CDR2 FNYEAQ. The CDR3 region is CASSLVIRGQGRNEQFF. The CDR3 bases are TGTGCCAGCAGCTTAGTGATTCGGGGACAGGGGCGCAATGAGCAGTTCTTC.

This clone was counted a few times. The CDR3, as DNA: TGTGCCAGCGCAACACCCCCCAGGGTTTACGAAAAACTGTTTTTT. Translating gives CASATPPRVYEKLFF. This chain joins TRBV28 and TRBJ1-4, with TRBD1 as a possible D gene (5 bases). V lost 8 bases and J 8 bases, leaving 21 bases between the germline ends. The CDR3 length is 15 residues. Germline-derived CDR1 and CDR2 are MDHEN and SYDVKM.

J is TRBJ2-6 and V is TRBV6-1; D remains unclear. Looked up from germline, CDR1 is MNHNS and CDR2 is SASEGT. V was trimmed by 7 bases and J by 1 base, leaving 11 bases between them. This CDR3 is 15 amino acids long. The CDR3 loop reads CASKKTVSGANVLTF. CDR3 DNA: TGTGCCAGCAAAAAAACAGTGTCTGGGGCCAACGTCCTGACTTTC.

The chain joins TRBV5-1 to TRBJ2-3, with D perhaps matching TRBD1 (5 bases). The V gene lost 6 bases and the J gene lost 2 bases, with 22 bases spanning the gap. CDR1 and CDR2 (germline): SGHRS, YFSETQ. CDR3 length: 17 amino acids. Here the CDR3 reads CASTDGPGLTTTDTQYF. DNA for the CDR3: TGCGCCAGCACCGACGGACCAGGGCTAACTACCACAGATACGCAGTATTTT.

V gene TRBV18 combines with J gene TRBJ1-1, with D possibly being TRBD1 (6 bases). The CDR3 loop spans 15 amino acids. From germline, CDR1 is KGHSH and CDR2 LQKENI. Trimming removed 1 base from V and 5 bases from J, with 14 bases in between. The CDR3 bases are TGTGCCAGCTCACCACTCGGAACAGGGCAGACTGAAGCTTTCTTT. It encodes CASSPLGTGQTEAFF.

The V and J genes are TRBV13 and TRBJ2-7; D is possibly TRBD2 (6 bases). The germline V gene has CDR1 PRHDT and CDR2 FYEKMQ (reference sequence). Trimming removed 5 bases from V and 0 bases from J, with 20 bases in between. The CDR3 covers 17 residues. CDR3 bases: TGTGCCAGCAGCGCAGGCCCGGGAGACGTAAGCTCCTACGAGCAGTACTTC. This translates into CASSAGPGDVSSYEQYF.

The chain has TRBV7-6 and TRBJ2-5; the match to TRBD1 covers 8 bases. The junction had 7 bases not matched to a gene; V was cut back by 3 bases and J by 4 bases. This CDR3 is built from 15 residues. Germline-derived CDR1 and CDR2 are SGHVS and FNYEAQ. The CDR3 DNA is TGTGCCAGCAGCTTCGTTCCGACAGGGGCAGAGACCCAGTACTTC. Translating gives CASSFVPTGAETQYF.

The gene calls are TRBV9 and TRBJ1-1; D unclear. Germline CDR1 and CDR2: SGDLS and YYNGEE. V dropped 4 bases and J dropped 3 bases, with 7 bases sitting between them. The CDR3 consists of 12 residues. CDR3 protein: CASSPGYTEAFF. The CDR3 nucleotides are TGTGCCAGCAGCCCAGGTTACACTGAAGCTTTCTTT.

A few counts support this clone. The chain recombines TRBV5-4 with TRBJ1-2; D is ambiguous. Trimming shortened V by 0 bases and J by 1 base, and 4 bases separated the two germline ends. The CDR3 contains 13 residues. Germline V lookup: CDR1 SGHNT, CDR2 YYREEE (reference sequence). The CDR3 loop is CASSLAHNYGYTF. The CDR3 DNA reads TGTGCCAGCAGCTTGGCCCATAACTATGGCTACACCTTC.